This T cell receptor (beta chain) was obtained from a study of T cell responses to AZD1222 COVID-19 vaccine (dated by TCRdb to 2020 to 2023). Turning to the overall study: AZD1222 recipients whose second dose came at about 4 weeks and those whose second dose came at about 12 weeks were combined into one group, since spike-specific TCR depth and breadth did not differ between the two schedules. TCR sequencing covered fewer than 250 trial participants: 207 given two doses of AZD1222 and about 26 given two doses of MenACWY control vaccine. Trial participants were enrolled into age subgroups of 18-55, 56-69 and 70-plus years, which contained roughly 150, 30 and 60 TCR-sequenced participants, respectively. General findings and caveats noted by the study authors: Nearly half of unique spike-specific TCRs reportedly recognized epitopes outside regions mutated in the B.1.351 and B.1.1.7 variants. Conclusions about previously exposed vaccinees are limited because only six or seven AZD1222 recipients were SARS-CoV-2 seropositive at baseline. The whole spike protein was spanned by vaccine-associated CD4 TCRs, and dominant responses were seen in regions 160-218 and 743-854. After two AZD1222 doses, spike-specific TCR breadth and depth were significantly higher than at day 0 and than in MenACWY recipients. Participants were mostly white British and included more females than males, and it was suggested by the authors that clonal diversity may have been underestimated. The 56-69-year group was small, and its depth increase did not reach significance, likely because of low power. No day 14 peak-response samples were available, so repertoires were characterized only after the peak T cell response.

This specimen's time point label, per the study, means: baseline before first vaccination. The vaccinee samples were drawn from two UK trials, COV001 and COV002, one of which was a single-blind randomized controlled phase 2/3 trial testing AZD1222 (ChAdOx1 nCoV-19) in healthy adults. Trial participant PBMC samples were collected at day 0 and day 28 after the second dose for TCRbeta chain sequencing. Concerning this clone: Its cognate antigen has yet to be identified. No base quality information exists; no much larger clone differs at one position.

The CDR3 regions of human TCRbeta chains were subjected to immunosequencing. The published analysis was carried out like this. TCRs in the repertoires were matched against a reference library of SARS-CoV-2-specific TCRs that had been generated with the MIRA antigen-specificity platform. Breadth was defined as the fraction of unique TCRs that were SARS-CoV-2-associated, and depth was defined as the fraction of total T cells that were SARS-CoV-2-associated. Each spike-specific TCR was assigned to its reactive spike region and to a CD4 or CD8 class using the MIRA data. Log10-transformed breadth and depth values were compared by one-way ANOVA with Sidak's multiple comparisons tests. TCRdb's version of the immuneACCESS table is confined to in-frame rearrangements and falls short of the full clone set. An unresolved V gene accounts for under half of the shortfall where checked; the remainder is of unknown origin. The DNA gave D and trimming, while V, J and clone size come from that table. The sample records some 85,000 clones, about 90% of which are singletons. The ten biggest clones cover roughly 24% of the sample.

Taken from the germline V gene, the CDR1 and CDR2 loops are SGHAT and FQNNGV. After removal of 5 bases from V and 7 bases from J, the junction retains 11 bases not matched to a gene. CDR3 length: 15 amino acids, cysteine to phenylalanine. The sequence is cut down to CDR3 DNA, 45 bases in frame from base 1. The receptor was isolated from an adult in good health. Recombination joined TRBV11-2 with TRBJ1-2; TRBD1 fits 9 bases in the junction. The sample consisted of peripheral blood, taken on day 0 of AZD1222 vaccination. The DNA sequence is as follows: TGTGCCAGCAGCATCCTACAGGGGGCTCAGGGTGGCTACACCTTC. The encoded protein is CASSILQGAQGGYTF.